The 6 T cell receptor beta chains reported below all come from one sample, sequenced in a study of cytomegalovirus exposure and HLA in healthy donors. Both 60 Vbeta primers and 13 Jbeta primers went into the PCR. Data came from immunoSEQ multiplex PCR; TCRdb stores just in-frame clones and leaves some out. The sample yields 120,000 or so clones, 17% seen once. The sample comprised PBMCs. All receptors come from a female donor in good health and CMV-seropositive.

This clone turned up a few times. The chain links TRBV27 to TRBJ2-7; 8 nucleotides align to TRBD1. Germline V CDR1 and CDR2: MNHEY, SMNVEV (reference sequence). V shed 6 bases, J shed 2 bases, and the junction held 3 bases outside the gene matches. CDR3 length equals 13 residues. CDR3 sequence reads: CASRGQATYEQYF. The CDR3 DNA reads as TGTGCCAGCAGGGGACAGGCAACCTACGAGCAGTACTTC.

The V and J genes are TRBV29-1 and TRBJ1-1; 7 positions match TRBD1. Germline CDR1 is SQVTM and CDR2 is ANQGSEA. The CDR3 has 11 residues. The junction had 7 bases not matched to a gene; V was cut back by 4 bases and J by 11 bases. For the CDR3, the DNA is TGCAGCGTTGCCAGGACAGGCTTGGCTTTCTTT. Translating gives CSVARTGLAFF.

This chain links TRBV11-2 with TRBJ1-5; the D is unclear. V lost 5 bases, J lost 4 bases, and 15 bases lay in between. This CDR3 has 15 amino acids. Per germline, CDR1 SGHAT and CDR2 FQNNGV. The CDR3 loop reads CASSPSNGDNQPQHF. The CDR3 region has the DNA TGTGCCAGCAGCCCCTCCAATGGAGATAATCAGCCCCAGCATTTT.

The V call is TRBV27, the J call TRBJ1-2; D gene unclear. The length of the CDR3 is 16 residues. The germline CDR1 and CDR2 sequences are MNHEY and SMNVEV (reference sequence). The V end was cut by 7 bases, the J end by 8 bases, with 26 bases between. CDR3 amino acids: CASTPESEVRSIGYTF. CDR3 nucleotide sequence: TGTGCCAGCACCCCCGAAAGCGAAGTTCGTTCTATAGGCTACACCTTC.

J is TRBJ2-5 and V is TRBV9; 11 bases line up with TRBD2. V gave up 0 bases and J gave up 2 bases; unmatched junction bases: 9. Germline assignment: CDR1 SGDLS and CDR2 YYNGEE. This CDR3 spans 18 amino acids. CDR3 amino acids: CASSVATATSGIQETQYF. The CDR3 coding sequence is TGTGCCAGCAGCGTAGCCACCGCGACTAGCGGGATTCAAGAGACCCAGTACTTC.

The chain combines TRBV7-2 with TRBJ2-6; TRBD2 might be the D (5 bases). CDR1 is SGHTA, CDR2 FQGNSA, per germline. The CDR3 covers 14 residues. Trimming pared 5 bases from V and 9 bases from J, leaving 14 bases between. The CDR3 nucleotides are TGTGCCAGCAGCCGTACCACTGGACTCAACGTCCTGACTTTC. Its translation is CASSRTTGLNVLTF.